The 19 T cell receptor beta chains listed next were all sequenced from one sample in a study of blood T cell repertoires in COVID-19. Profiled with immunoSEQ multiplex PCR; TCRdb holds only in-frame clones, not every one. In the table there are roughly 130,000 clones, 80% of which are singletons. What was sequenced was peripheral blood. These receptor sequences come from a man aged 70-80 years with acute or convalescent COVID-19.

The chain links TRBV5-4 to TRBJ1-2; 9 bases map to TRBD1. The length of the CDR3 is 15 residues. Germline values: CDR1 SGHNT, CDR2 YYREEE (reference sequence). V was clipped by 3 bases and J by 4 bases; unmatched bases: 7. CDR3 in DNA: TGTGCCAGCAGCTGGGACAGGGACGGGAGCTATGGCTACACCTTC. As protein: CASSWDRDGSYGYTF.

This sequence joins TRBV19 and TRBJ1-2, with TRBD1 as a possible D gene (6 bases). The V end was cut by 4 bases, the J end by 8 bases, with 20 bases between. The CDR3 consists of 15 residues. Per the germline V gene, CDR1 is LNHDA and CDR2 is SQIVND (reference sequence). The chain's CDR3 is CASSNRELPSSGYTF. The CDR3 nucleotides are TGTGCCAGTAGTAACAGGGAGCTTCCCTCCTCCGGCTACACCTTC. Full variable domain (rest looked up from reference TRBV19 and TRBJ1-2): DGGITQSPKYLFRKEGQNVTLSCEQNLNHDAMYWYRQDPGQGLRLIYYSQIVNDFQKGDIAEGYSVSREKKESFPLTVTSAQKNPTAFYLCASSNRELPSSGYTFGSGTRLTVV.

This clone has only a few counts. Other DNA sequences of this sample code for an identical CDR3. The V and J genes are TRBV18 and TRBJ1-5; TRBD1 agrees at 12 bases. This CDR3 spans 14 amino acids. The J segment lost 8 bases and the V segment lost 3 bases, leaving 2 bases of the junction unmatched. Germline V gene data show CDR1 as KGHSH and CDR2 as LQKENI. The CDR3, as DNA: TGTGCCAGCTCACCGGGACAGGGGGCAAAGCCCCAGCATTTT. This translates into CASSPGQGAKPQHF.

This rearrangement joins TRBV3-1 (or the pseudogene TRBV3-2) to TRBJ2-7; D unclear. From germline, CDR1 is LGHDT and CDR2 YNNKEL (reference sequence). The V and J ends lost 0 bases and 6 bases respectively, with 6 bases between them. The CDR3 is 12 amino acids. CDR3 in DNA: TGTGCCAGCAGCCAAGATCTTCGCGAGCAGTACTTC. This sequence encodes CASSQDLREQYF.

CDR3 amino acids: CASSGQGFTEAFF. CDR3 coding DNA: TGTGCCAGCAGCGGACAGGGTTTCACTGAAGCTTTCTTT. This chain connects TRBV6-5 to TRBJ1-1, with 8 nucleotides matching TRBD1. With 6 bases clipped from V and 4 bases from J, the junction kept 4 bases outside the gene matches. The length of the CDR3 is 13 residues. Germline CDR1 and CDR2: MNHEY and SVGAGI.

The chain carries TRBV4-1 and TRBJ2-2; a weak D match, TRBD1 (5 bases). Germline V gene data show CDR1 as MGHRA and CDR2 as YSYEKL. The CDR3 loop spans 15 amino acids. With 0 bases removed from V and 2 bases from J, the gap between germline ends came to 7 bases. CDR3 residues: CASSQEQANTGELFF. As DNA, the CDR3 is TGCGCCAGCAGCCAAGAACAGGCCAACACCGGGGAGCTGTTTTTT.

V usage is TRBV11-3 and J usage is TRBJ2-1, with 12 bases identical to TRBD2. The CDR3 has 15 residues. The V gene's germline CDR1 is SGHNT and CDR2 YENEEA. Unmatched junction bases numbered 3, after V lost 5 bases and J lost 4 bases. The CDR3 here is CASSPSGGGYNEQFF. The DNA of the CDR3 is TGTGCCAGCAGCCCTAGCGGGGGGGGGTACAATGAGCAGTTCTTC.

This chain connects TRBV6-2 or TRBV6-3 to TRBJ2-2, with 9 bases lining up with TRBD2. Germline V lookup: CDR1 MNHEY, CDR2 SVGEGT. The junction had 8 bases not matched to a gene; V was cut back by 2 bases and J by 7 bases. The CDR3 totals 16 residues. This chain's CDR3 is CASSYVRGGLDGELFF. CDR3 coding DNA: TGTGCCAGCAGTTACGTGCGGGGGGGCCTTGACGGGGAGCTGTTTTTT.

The chain links TRBV12-3 or TRBV12-4 to TRBJ2-1; perhaps TRBD2 as D (6 bases). The V end lost 7 bases, the J end lost 10 bases, and 17 bases lay between the germline ends. The CDR3 is 13 residues long. This chain's CDR3 is CASMLTTGEEQFF. Written as DNA, the CDR3 is TGTGCCAGCATGTTGACTACGGGGGAGGAGCAGTTCTTC.

The chain couples TRBV27 to TRBJ2-5; no clear D. The CDR3 covers 14 residues. Germline V gives CDR1 MNHEY, CDR2 SMNVEV (reference sequence). Trimming stripped 0 bases from V and 4 bases from J, with 9 bases between. The CDR3 nucleotides are TGTGCCAGCAGTTTATCGGGCCGGATAGAGACCCAGTACTTC. It is translated as CASSLSGRIETQYF.

This clone was counted once. The chain combines TRBV10-2 with TRBJ2-3; D not resolved. Germline CDR1 and CDR2: WSHSY and SAAADI. The CDR3 is made up of 15 amino acids. V shed 3 bases and J shed 1 base, with 11 bases lying between them. The CDR3 region has the DNA TGCGCCAGCAGTGACGTGGTAGTTCGCACAGATACGCAGTATTTT. This gives the protein CASSDVVVRTDTQYF.

This chain uses TRBV5-1 with TRBJ1-4; 8 bases are shared with TRBD1. Germline-derived CDR1 and CDR2 are SGHRS and YFSETQ. Unmatched junction bases numbered 6, after V lost 5 bases and J lost 6 bases. The CDR3 is 14 residues long. In DNA form, the CDR3 reads TGCGCCAGCAGGATCCTGACAGGGGATGAAAAACTGTTTTTT. It translates to CASRILTGDEKLFF.

The rearrangement links TRBV19 to TRBJ1-2; maybe TRBD1 (6 bases). The V end lost 11 bases, the J end lost 7 bases, and 23 bases lay between the germline ends. Looked up from germline, CDR1 is LNHDA and CDR2 is SQIVND (reference sequence). The CDR3 extends over 14 amino acids. The CDR3 coding sequence is TGTGCCCTGATGACCCTCAGGGGTCCCCCTGGCTACACCTTC. Amino acids: CALMTLRGPPGYTF. Full variable domain (missing parts from reference TRBV19 and TRBJ1-2): DGGITQSPKYLFRKEGQNVTLSCEQNLNHDAMYWYRQDPGQGLRLIYYSQIVNDFQKGDIAEGYSVSREKKESFPLTVTSAQKNPTAFYLCALMTLRGPPGYTFGSGTRLTVV.

The chain uses TRBV5-1 and TRBJ2-1; 9 bases agree with TRBD2. With V trimmed by 4 bases and J by 9 bases, 8 bases remained unmatched. Germline CDR1 is SGHRS and CDR2 is YFSETQ. CDR3 length: 14 residues. CDR3 nucleotides: TGCGCCAGCAGCGCCAGCGGGGGGACCCTTGAGCAGTTCTTC. Protein: CASSASGGTLEQFF. Using reference TRBV5-1 and TRBJ2-1 for the parts outside the CDR3, the full variable domain is KAGVTQTPRYLIKTRGQQVTLSCSPISGHRSVSWYQQTPGQGLQFLFEYFSETQRNKGNFPGRFSGRQFSNSRSEMNVSTLELGDSALYLCASSASGGTLEQFFGPGTRLTVL.

This clone has only a few counts. This CDR3 is CASSSLGRDEQFF. The CDR3 region has the DNA TGTGCCAGCAGCTCTCTAGGTCGGGATGAGCAGTTCTTC. This chain links TRBV7-8 with TRBJ2-1; no firm D call. The ends were cut back, 4 bases at V and 8 bases at J, with 12 bases in the middle. Germline CDR1 SGHVS, CDR2 FQNEAQ. The CDR3 is 13 residues long.

The genes are TRBV28 and TRBJ2-7; TRBD2 agrees at 8 bases. The CDR3 runs 16 residues. Germline V gene lookup returns CDR1 MDHEN and CDR2 SYDVKM. V shed 10 bases, J shed 3 bases, and the junction held 17 bases outside the gene matches. The CDR3 here is CATHRGTGGPNYEQYF. The CDR3 DNA sequence: TGTGCCACCCACCGCGGCACGGGGGGGCCTAACTACGAGCAGTACTTC. The variable domain in full, completed from reference TRBV28 and TRBJ2-7, reads DVKVTQSSRYLVKRTGEKVFLECVQDMDHENMFWYRQDPGLGLRLIYFSYDVKMKEKGDIPEGYSVSREKKERFSLILESASTNQTSMYLCATHRGTGGPNYEQYFGPGTRLTVT.

V is TRBV6-6 and J is TRBJ1-3; D gene uncertain. Germline values: CDR1 MNHNY, CDR2 SVGAGI (reference sequence). The CDR3 covers 14 residues. V dropped 2 bases and J dropped 0 bases, with 5 bases sitting between them. The CDR3 sequence is CASSYLPSGNTIYF. The CDR3 region has the DNA TGTGCCAGCAGTTACCTCCCCTCTGGAAACACCATATATTTT.

The chain has TRBV2 and TRBJ1-5, with a weak D call TRBD1 (6 bases). The CDR3 totals 13 residues. Trimming removed 6 bases at V and 4 bases at J, with 10 bases between. The germline V gene has CDR1 SNHLY and CDR2 FYNNEI. The CDR3 nucleotides read TGTGCCAGCAGCCGGGACAAAAATCAGCCCCAGCATTTT. Translating it yields CASSRDKNQPQHF.

Regarding this clone: Different DNA sequences within this sample yield the same CDR3. The chain joins TRBV6-1 to TRBJ1-4; D uncertain. This CDR3 has 16 amino acids. Germline CDR1 reads MNHNS; CDR2 reads SASEGT. V lost 0 bases and J lost 2, with 10 bases in between. DNA of the CDR3: TGTGCCAGCAGTGAAGCAGGAGGATCCACTAATGAAAAACTGTTTTTT. This translates into CASSEAGGSTNEKLFF.